These T cell receptor beta chains were read from a single sample in a study of cytomegalovirus exposure and HLA in healthy donors. The method was immunoSEQ multiplex PCR; TCRdb's version includes in-frame clones alone and lacks a portion of them. The sample includes 170,000 or so clones, 84% seen only once; the top ten take 2.5% to 3%. Sequenced material: PBMCs. These receptors were taken from a woman aged 18-29 years in good health and CMV-seropositive. Each CDR3 is given with its conserved first and last residue. The order of the fields is V gene, clone size, J gene, D gene, CDR3 length, CDR3 protein, CDR3 DNA. D genes are given only for firm matches. Expanded clones are given a class, and other clones once, few, many or no size at all.

TRBV2	-	TRBJ1-1	-	13	CASSLIRSTEAFF	TGTGCCAGCAGTCTAATCCGGAGCACTGAAGCTTTCTTT
TRBV27	-	TRBJ2-1	-	15	CASSLDSSSYNEQFF	TGTGCCAGCAGTTTGGACAGTTCCTCCTACAATGAGCAGTTCTTC
TRBV7-9	few	TRBJ1-1	-	11	CASSQVTEAFF	TGTGCCAGCAGTCAGGTCACTGAAGCTTTCTTT
TRBV27	once	TRBJ2-3	TRBD1	15	CASSREDRAADTQYF	TGTGCCAGCAGTCGAGAGGACAGGGCGGCAGATACGCAGTATTTT
TRBV9	few	TRBJ2-7	-	15	CASSVSTGIVYEQYF	TGTGCCAGCAGCGTTTCTACAGGGATAGTGTACGAGCAGTACTTC
TRBV9	-	TRBJ1-3	-	15	CASSKQANSGNTIYF	TGTGCCAGCAGCAAACAGGCAAACTCTGGAAACACCATATATTTT
TRBV5-4	-	TRBJ1-1	-	16	CASRKRGGVMNTEAFF	TGTGCCAGCAGAAAACGTGGGGGGGTGATGAACACTGAAGCTTTCTTT
TRBV5-1	few	TRBJ2-5	-	13	CASSFGGGETQYF	TGCGCCAGCAGCTTTGGAGGCGGGGAGACCCAGTACTTC
TRBV19	-	TRBJ2-5	TRBD1	14	CASSSFDREETQYF	TGTGCCAGTAGTTCCTTCGACAGGGAAGAGACCCAGTACTTC
TRBV25-1	-	TRBJ2-5	-	12	CASSMGRETQYF	TGTGCCAGCAGTATGGGGAGAGAGACCCAGTACTTC
TRBV21-1	-	TRBJ2-5	-	16	CASRVKLATFSETQYF	TGTGCCAGCAGGGTTAAGCTAGCTACATTCTCTGAGACCCAGTACTTC
TRBV15	-	TRBJ1-5	-	14	CVTSRDLGGQPQHF	TGTGTCACCAGCAGAGATCTGGGGGGGCAGCCCCAGCATTTT
TRBV5-1	-	TRBJ1-2	-	14	CASSLETGSYGYTF	TGCGCCAGCAGCTTGGAAACGGGTAGCTATGGCTACACCTTC
TRBV23-1	-	TRBJ1-1	TRBD1	14	CASSPARRDSEAFF	TGCGCCAGCAGTCCCGCCCGAAGGGACAGTGAAGCTTTCTTT
TRBV4-1	-	TRBJ1-1	-	14	CASSPGGLGTEAFF	TGCGCCAGCAGCCCGGGCGGGTTGGGCACTGAAGCTTTCTTT
TRBV6-6	once	TRBJ2-5	TRBD1	16	CASSYSRDRGLETQYF	TGTGCCAGCAGTTACTCCCGGGACAGGGGGCTTGAGACCCAGTACTTC
TRBV7-6	-	TRBJ2-5	TRBD2	16	CASSLALAGYQETQYF	TGTGCCAGCAGCTTAGCTCTAGCGGGGTACCAAGAGACCCAGTACTTC
TRBV7-9	-	TRBJ2-2	TRBD2	18	CASRPGLAGGPNTGELFF	TGTGCCAGCAGACCCGGACTAGCGGGGGGACCTAACACCGGGGAGCTGTTTTTT
TRBV7-8	few	TRBJ2-3	-	15	CASSPRPKATDTQYF	TGTGCCAGCAGCCCTAGGCCCAAGGCCACAGATACGCAGTATTTT
TRBV4-1	-	TRBJ1-5	-	14	CASSQGLANQPQHF	TGCGCCAGCAGCCAAGGGCTAGCAAATCAGCCCCAGCATTTT
TRBV27	-	TRBJ1-6	-	14	CASKGEGRVSPLHF	TGTGCCAGCAAGGGGGAGGGCAGGGTTTCACCCCTCCACTTT
TRBV19	-	TRBJ1-3	-	15	CASRPRGSSGNTIYF	TGTGCCAGTAGACCGAGGGGGAGCTCTGGAAACACCATATATTTT
TRBV28	many	TRBJ1-5	-	13	CASSDRGNQPQHF	TGTGCCAGCAGTGATAGAGGGAATCAGCCCCAGCATTTT
TRBV5-8	-	TRBJ2-7	TRBD1	15	CASSLNRGLNYEQYF	TGTGCCAGCAGCTTGAACAGGGGTCTAAACTACGAGCAGTACTTC
TRBV7-8	many	TRBJ2-3	TRBD2	16	CASSLGAGGSTDTQYF	TGTGCCAGCAGCTTAGGAGCGGGGGGCTCCACAGATACGCAGTATTTT
TRBV7-9	once	TRBJ1-3	-	12	CASSLAANTIYF	TGTGCCAGCAGCTTAGCAGCGAACACCATATATTTT
TRBV5-1	-	TRBJ1-1	TRBD1	13	CASSTGVNTEAFF	TGCGCCAGCAGCACAGGGGTGAACACTGAAGCTTTCTTT
TRBV23-1	-	TRBJ1-2	TRBD1	14	CASSPWDRINGYTF	TGCGCCAGCAGCCCCTGGGACAGGATTAATGGCTACACCTTC
TRBV18	-	TRBJ1-5	TRBD1	13	CASSKDRGKPQHF	TGTGCCAGCTCAAAGGACAGGGGGAAGCCCCAGCATTTT
TRBV4-1	-	TRBJ1-2	TRBD1	17	CASSQVLGDRGDYGYTF	TGCGCCAGCAGCCAAGTCCTTGGGGACAGGGGCGACTATGGCTACACCTTC
TRBV9	-	TRBJ2-2	TRBD2	15	CASSAGTSNTGELFF	TGTGCCAGCAGCGCCGGGACTAGCAACACCGGGGAGCTGTTTTTT
TRBV19	-	TRBJ2-3	TRBD2	15	CASSPSGGHTDTQYF	TGTGCCAGTAGTCCCAGCGGGGGGCACACAGATACGCAGTATTTT
TRBV18	-	TRBJ1-5	TRBD1	15	CASSPSTGASQPQHF	TGTGCCAGCTCACCATCGACAGGGGCGTCTCAGCCCCAGCATTTT
TRBV6-5	few	TRBJ1-6	-	14	CASSYWQLDSPLHF	TGTGCCAGCAGTTATTGGCAGTTGGATTCACCCCTCCACTTT
TRBV18	-	TRBJ2-3	TRBD2	17	CASSPLAGGPSTDTQYF	TGTGCCAGCTCACCCCTAGCGGGGGGCCCTAGCACAGATACGCAGTATTTT
TRBV15	-	TRBJ2-5	TRBD1	16	CATSRALTGATKTQYF	TGTGCCACCAGCAGAGCCCTAACAGGGGCGACGAAGACCCAGTACTTC
TRBV2	once	TRBJ2-7	TRBD2	14	CASSGPGGNNEQYF	TGTGCCAGCAGCGGTCCGGGGGGGAACAACGAGCAGTACTTC
TRBV12-5	-	TRBJ1-5	TRBD1	14	CASGPSGGNQPQHF	TGTGCTAGTGGACCCTCAGGGGGAAATCAGCCCCAGCATTTT
TRBV7-9	-	TRBJ2-1	TRBD1	15	CASSPGTGDVNEQFF	TGTGCCAGCAGCCCCGGGACAGGGGATGTGAATGAGCAGTTCTTC
TRBV29-1	-	TRBJ1-2	TRBD1	19	CSVEAPPWDRAFSNYGYTF	TGCAGCGTTGAAGCTCCCCCCTGGGACAGGGCTTTTTCTAACTATGGCTACACCTTC
TRBV6-5	-	TRBJ1-1	TRBD1	14	CASSSDRVRTEAFF	TGTGCCAGCAGTTCCGACAGGGTCCGAACTGAAGCTTTCTTT
TRBV5-6	-	TRBJ2-1	TRBD2	19	CASSEGGQTSGLVFNEQFF	TGTGCCAGCAGCGAGGGGGGGCAGACCTCGGGACTAGTCTTCAATGAGCAGTTCTTC
TRBV19	-	TRBJ2-1	TRBD2	14	CASSTGLAGNEQFF	TGTGCCAGTAGTACCGGACTAGCTGGGAATGAGCAGTTCTTC
TRBV5-1	-	TRBJ2-3	-	13	CASSFRGADTQYF	TGCGCCAGCAGCTTCCGAGGTGCAGATACGCAGTATTTT
TRBV27	-	TRBJ1-1	-	17	CASSLAGLRGMNTEAFF	TGTGCCAGCAGTTTGGCAGGCTTGAGGGGGATGAACACTGAAGCTTTCTTT
TRBV28	-	TRBJ2-7	-	13	CASSPFGGKEQYF	TGTGCCAGCAGTCCATTCGGGGGTAAGGAGCAGTACTTC
TRBV5-4	few	TRBJ1-6	-	15	CASSLGGDLNSPLHF	TGTGCCAGCAGCTTGGGGGGCGATCTTAATTCACCCCTCCACTTT